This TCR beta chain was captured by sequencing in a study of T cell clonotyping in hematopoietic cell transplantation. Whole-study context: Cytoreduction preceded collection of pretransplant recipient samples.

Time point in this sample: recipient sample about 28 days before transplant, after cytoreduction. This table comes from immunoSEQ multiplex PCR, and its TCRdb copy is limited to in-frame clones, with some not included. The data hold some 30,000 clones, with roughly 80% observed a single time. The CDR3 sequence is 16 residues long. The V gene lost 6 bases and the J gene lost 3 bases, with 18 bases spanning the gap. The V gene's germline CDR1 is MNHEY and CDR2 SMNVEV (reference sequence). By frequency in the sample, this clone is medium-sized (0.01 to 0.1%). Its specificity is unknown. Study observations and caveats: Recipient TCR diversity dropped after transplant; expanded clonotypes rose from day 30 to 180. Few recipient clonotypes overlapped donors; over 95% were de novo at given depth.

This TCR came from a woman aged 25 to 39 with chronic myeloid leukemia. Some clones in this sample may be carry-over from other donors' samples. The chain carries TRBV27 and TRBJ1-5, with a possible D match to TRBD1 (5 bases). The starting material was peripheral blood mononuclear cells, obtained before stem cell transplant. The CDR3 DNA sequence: TGTGCCAGCAGAAGTCAGGGCTCAAAAAACAATCAGCCCCAGCATTTT. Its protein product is CASRSQGSKNNQPQHF.